Following are 27 T cell receptor beta chains from one sample sequenced in a study of siplizumab effects on memory and regulatory T cells. Profiling relied on immunoSEQ multiplex PCR, and the TCRdb table lists in-frame clones only, not all of them. The repertoire holds about 56,000 clones, about 98% seen once, with around 0.99% in the top ten. Sequencing used naive CD8+ T cells sorted from blood. These receptors were obtained from a human donor in good health.

The rearrangement links TRBV7-6 to TRBJ2-7; TRBD2 is a possible D gene (5 bases). Between the trimmed V and J ends, which lost 6 bases and 2 bases, there was a span of 14 bases. Germline V lookup: CDR1 SGHVS, CDR2 FNYEAQ. The CDR3 is made up of 14 amino acids. The CDR3 protein is CASRPIGAAYEQYF. The CDR3 nucleotides read TGTGCCAGCAGGCCGATCGGAGCGGCCTACGAGCAGTACTTC. The full variable domain, completed using reference TRBV7-6 and TRBJ2-7, is GAGVSQSPRYKVTKRGQDVALRCDPISGHVSLYWYRQALGQGPEFLTYFNYEAQQDKSGLPNDRFSAERPEGSISTLTIQRTEQRDSAMYRCASRPIGAAYEQYFGPGTRLTVT.

This rearrangement joins TRBV6-5 to TRBJ2-5; D is uncertain. The V end was cut by 0 bases, the J end by 9 bases, with 2 bases between. The CDR3 has 10 amino acids. The germline V gene has CDR1 MNHEY and CDR2 SVGAGI. In DNA, the CDR3 is TGTGCCAGCAGTTACTCCCCCCAGTACTTC. Its protein product is CASSYSPQYF.

The J gene is TRBJ1-1, the V gene TRBV5-6; no definite D call. Trimming cost V 0 bases and J 8 bases, with 8 bases left between them. Germline V CDR1 and CDR2: SGHDT, YYEEEE. There are 12 residues in the CDR3. Here the CDR3 DNA reads TGTGCCAGCAGCTTGGGGGGAAAGGAAGCTTTCTTT. As protein: CASSLGGKEAFF.

The genes are TRBV7-9 and TRBJ2-7; 10 bases map to TRBD1. CDR3 size: 16 residues. The trim removed 0 bases at V and 5 bases at J, leaving 7 bases unmatched. Germline lookup yields CDR1 SEHNR and CDR2 FQNEAQ (reference sequence). For the CDR3, the DNA is TGTGCCAGCAGCTTAGCATGGGGACAGGGGTTTAACGAGCAGTACTTC. It yields the protein CASSLAWGQGFNEQYF.

The chain links TRBV7-9 to TRBJ1-1; maybe TRBD1 (5 bases). The CDR3 is 14 residues long. Trimming pared 3 bases from V and 5 bases from J, leaving 13 bases between. The germline V gene encodes CDR1 SEHNR and CDR2 FQNEAQ (reference sequence). The CDR3 bases are TGTGCCAGCAGCTTCGGGACGTCGAGGACTGAAGCTTTCTTT. It yields the protein CASSFGTSRTEAFF. The full variable domain, with the rest looked up from reference TRBV7-9 and TRBJ1-1, is DTGVSQNPRHKITKRGQNVTFRCDPISEHNRLYWYRQTLGQGPEFLTYFQNEAQLEKSRLLSDRFSAERPKGSFSTLEIQRTEQGDSAMYLCASSFGTSRTEAFFGQGTRLTVV.

The V and J genes are TRBV7-9 and TRBJ1-1; D perhaps matches TRBD1 (5 bases). In germline, CDR1 is SEHNR, CDR2 FQNEAQ (reference sequence). The CDR3 loop spans 15 amino acids. V lost 1 base and J lost 7, with 16 bases in between. CDR3 sequence (DNA): TGTGCCAGCAGCTTAGGGGGGAATGGGTTCGGTGAAGCTTTCTTT. Its protein is CASSLGGNGFGEAFF. Complete variable domain (other parts from reference TRBV7-9 and TRBJ1-1): DTGVSQNPRHKITKRGQNVTFRCDPISEHNRLYWYRQTLGQGPEFLTYFQNEAQLEKSRLLSDRFSAERPKGSFSTLEIQRTEQGDSAMYLCASSLGGNGFGEAFFGQGTRLTVV.

The CDR3 reads CASSETGWSGELFF. The CDR3 coding sequence is TGTGCCAGCAGTGAAACAGGCTGGTCCGGGGAGCTGTTTTTT. V is TRBV6-1 and J is TRBJ2-2, with D perhaps matching TRBD1 (5 bases). The CDR3 extends over 14 amino acids. V gave up 2 bases and J gave up 6 bases, with 10 bases separating them. Per germline, CDR1 MNHNS and CDR2 SASEGT.

The chain uses TRBV2 and TRBJ2-7; 7 nucleotides agree with TRBD1. This CDR3 has 15 residues. Germline CDR1 SNHLY, CDR2 FYNNEI. Unmatched junction bases numbered 7, after V lost 3 bases and J lost 2 bases. CDR3 nucleotide sequence: TGTGCCAGCAGTGATGTCGAGGACAGGCCCTACGAGCAGTACTTC. It is translated as CASSDVEDRPYEQYF.

The chain recombines TRBV6-6 with TRBJ2-2, with 9 bases lining up with TRBD1. Per the germline V gene, CDR1 is MNHNY and CDR2 is SVGAGI (reference sequence). Trimming took 2 bases from V and 7 from J; bases not matched to a gene: 8. The CDR3 length is 16 residues. This chain's CDR3 is CASSYTGTGRSGELFF. The CDR3 coding sequence is TGTGCCAGCAGTTACACCGGGACAGGGAGGAGCGGGGAGCTGTTTTTT.

The chain employs TRBV30 and TRBJ2-1; 7 bases map to TRBD2. CDR3 length: 13 amino acids. Germline assignment: CDR1 GTSNPN and CDR2 SVGIG (reference sequence). Trimming took 3 bases from V and 3 from J; bases not matched to a gene: 2. CDR3 amino acids: CAWSTSDYNEQFF. Written as DNA, the CDR3 is TGTGCCTGGAGCACTAGCGACTACAATGAGCAGTTCTTC. Full variable domain (outside the CDR3, taken from reference TRBV30 and TRBJ2-1): SQTIHQWPATLVQPVGSPLSLECTVEGTSNPNLYWYRQAAGRGLQLLFYSVGIGQISSEVPQNLSASRPQDRQFILSSKKLLLSDSGFYLCAWSTSDYNEQFFGPGTRLTVL.

This clone appeared a single time. The chain joins TRBV18 to TRBJ1-1, with TRBD1 as a possible D gene (5 bases). Germline loops: CDR1 KGHSH, CDR2 LQKENI. V lost 4 bases and J 1 base, leaving 13 bases between the germline ends. The CDR3 loop spans 15 amino acids. The CDR3 spells CASSRGAGPNTEAFF. CDR3 DNA: TGTGCCAGCTCACGTGGGGCGGGGCCGAACACTGAAGCTTTCTTT.

The chain joins TRBV2 to TRBJ2-1, with TRBD1 as a possible D gene (5 bases). CDR3 length: 11 residues. V lost 2 bases and J 13 bases, leaving 9 bases between the germline ends. Germline V gene data show CDR1 as SNHLY and CDR2 as FYNNEI. The CDR3 sequence: CASSESTGQFF. CDR3 coding DNA: TGTGCCAGCAGTGAATCAACAGGTCAGTTCTTC.

V is TRBV9 and J is TRBJ2-7; 14 bases map to TRBD2. The CDR3 totals 16 residues. V dropped 3 bases and J dropped 7; count of bases not matched to a gene: 9. Germline V gene sequence: CDR1 SGDLS, CDR2 YYNGEE. The CDR3 DNA sequence: TGTGCCAGCAGCGCCGGGACTAGCGGGAGTTTGGGGGAGCAGTACTTC. The encoded protein is CASSAGTSGSLGEQYF.

The chain couples TRBV30 to TRBJ2-2; D is perhaps TRBD1 (5 bases). The V end lost 1 base, the J end lost 6 bases, and 9 bases lay between the germline ends. This CDR3 has 13 residues. Germline V gene sequence: CDR1 GTSNPN, CDR2 SVGIG (reference sequence). CDR3 protein: CAWSAQGPGELFF. The CDR3 bases are TGTGCCTGGAGTGCCCAGGGCCCCGGGGAGCTGTTTTTT.

The rearrangement links TRBV6-6 to TRBJ2-5; D is tentatively TRBD1 or TRBD2 (5 bases each). The CDR3 spans 16 residues. V was shortened by 5 bases and J by 5 bases, with 21 bases between the two germline ends. Germline V gene data show CDR1 as MNHNY and CDR2 as SVGAGI (reference sequence). In nucleotides, the CDR3 is TGTGCCAGCAGTCATTCCGGGCCGGGGCCCCGGGAGACCCAGTACTTC. This gives the protein CASSHSGPGPRETQYF.

The V gene is TRBV4-3, the J gene TRBJ2-7; no definite D call. The V and J ends lost 0 bases and 4 bases respectively, with 10 bases between them. Germline lookup yields CDR1 LGHNA and CDR2 YSLEER. The CDR3 runs 14 residues. CDR3 residues: CASSQDRGMYEQYF. The CDR3 nucleotides are TGCGCCAGCAGCCAAGATCGTGGGATGTACGAGCAGTACTTC.

This clone was seen only once. This sequence joins TRBV19 and TRBJ1-5; 8 nucleotides line up with TRBD1. V lost 3 bases and J lost 9; bases outside the gene matches: 10. This CDR3 comprises 15 residues. Germline CDR1 and CDR2: LNHDA and SQIVND (reference sequence). CDR3 nucleotide sequence: TGTGCCAGTAGTATCCTCTGGGACAGGAGATCGCCCCAGCATTTT. Amino acids: CASSILWDRRSPQHF. The variable domain in full, completed from reference TRBV19 and TRBJ1-5, reads DGGITQSPKYLFRKEGQNVTLSCEQNLNHDAMYWYRQDPGQGLRLIYYSQIVNDFQKGDIAEGYSVSREKKESFPLTVTSAQKNPTAFYLCASSILWDRRSPQHFGDGTRLSIL.

The chain joins TRBV6-1 to TRBJ2-1; 10 bases are shared with TRBD2. CDR3 length: 15 residues. CDR1 MNHNS and CDR2 SASEGT come from the germline V gene. The ends lost 5 bases at V and 8 bases at J; junction bases unmatched: 9. The CDR3 spells CASSTLAGVVDEQFF. The CDR3 nucleotides read TGTGCCAGCAGTACGCTAGCGGGAGTTGTAGATGAGCAGTTCTTC.

In regard to this clone: Other nucleotide sequences in the sample specify the same CDR3. The chain joins TRBV7-2 to TRBJ1-2; D call uncertain. CDR3 length: 13 amino acids. Between the trimmed V and J ends, which lost 7 bases and 7 bases, there was a span of 16 bases. CDR1 is SGHTA, CDR2 FQGNSA, per germline. The CDR3 region is CASTRPPELGYTF. In nucleotides, the CDR3 is TGTGCCAGCACCCGACCCCCTGAGCTTGGCTACACCTTC.

The rearrangement links TRBV7-2 to TRBJ2-1; 8 nucleotides align to TRBD2. The ends lost 1 base at V and 6 bases at J; junction bases unmatched: 11. Germline V gene data show CDR1 as SGHTA and CDR2 as FQGNSA. This CDR3 is built from 17 residues. The CDR3 DNA reads as TGTGCCAGCAGCTTAGAGGGACTAGGGGGGCTGGGCAATGAGCAGTTCTTC. Protein product: CASSLEGLGGLGNEQFF. The full variable domain, with the rest looked up from reference TRBV7-2 and TRBJ2-1, is GAGVSQSPSNKVTEKGKDVELRCDPISGHTALYWYRQSLGQGLEFLIYFQGNSAPDKSGLPSDRFSAERTGGSVSTLTIQRTQQEDSAVYLCASSLEGLGGLGNEQFFGPGTRLTVL.

This clone was seen once. The rearrangement links TRBV9 to TRBJ2-1, with 12 nucleotides matching TRBD2. V lost 3 bases and J lost 6; bases outside the gene matches: 1. From germline, CDR1 is SGDLS and CDR2 YYNGEE. The CDR3 is made up of 14 amino acids. CDR3: CASSAGLAGNEQFF. The CDR3 coding sequence is TGTGCCAGCAGCGCGGGACTAGCGGGCAATGAGCAGTTCTTC. Full variable domain (missing parts from reference TRBV9 and TRBJ2-1): DSGVTQTPKHLITATGQRVTLRCSPRSGDLSVYWYQQSLDQGLQFLIQYYNGEERAKGNILERFSAQQFPDLHSELNLSSLELGDSALYFCASSAGLAGNEQFFGPGTRLTVL.

The rearrangement links TRBV4-1 to TRBJ2-2; a weak D match, TRBD1 (5 bases). V gave up 3 bases and J gave up 1 base, with 9 bases separating them. The germline CDR1 and CDR2 sequences are MGHRA and YSYEKL. The CDR3 is 15 amino acids. CDR3 protein: CASSQNGQNTGELFF. For the CDR3, the DNA is TGCGCCAGCAGCCAGAACGGACAGAACACCGGGGAGCTGTTTTTT.

This chain links TRBV27 with TRBJ2-7; tentatively, D is TRBD1 (6 bases). The ends were cut back, 3 bases at V and 1 base at J, with 7 bases in the middle. Germline CDR1 MNHEY, CDR2 SMNVEV (reference sequence). The CDR3 contains 13 residues. CDR3 nucleotide sequence: TGTGCCAGCAGTTTGACAGGTTCCTACGAGCAGTACTTC. Translation: CASSLTGSYEQYF.

The chain links TRBV27 to TRBJ2-1, with 7 bases identical to TRBD2. The germline V gene has CDR1 MNHEY and CDR2 SMNVEV (reference sequence). The CDR3 sequence is 15 residues long. J was trimmed by 0 bases and V by 3 bases; bases with no gene match: 2. The CDR3 sequence is CASSLGGSSYNEQFF. The CDR3 nucleotides are TGTGCCAGCAGTTTGGGCGGGAGCTCCTACAATGAGCAGTTCTTC.

The rearrangement uses TRBV7-3 and TRBJ2-1, with D perhaps TRBD2 (5 bases). Germline CDR1 SGHTA, CDR2 FQGTGA. V lost 5 bases to trimming and J lost 4 bases, with 9 bases between them. This CDR3 spans 13 amino acids. DNA for the CDR3: TGTGCCAGCAGCCGGACTCAGTACAATGAGCAGTTCTTC. It encodes CASSRTQYNEQFF.

The chain links TRBV4-1 to TRBJ2-7; D remains unclear. V gave up 1 base and J gave up 2 bases, with 18 bases separating them. CDR3 length equals 17 residues. The germline CDR1 and CDR2 sequences are MGHRA and YSYEKL. This CDR3 reads CASSQGPMAGIPYEQYF. CDR3 bases: TGCGCCAGCAGCCAAGGCCCAATGGCAGGTATTCCCTACGAGCAGTACTTC.

This rearrangement joins TRBV5-1 to TRBJ2-1; 8 nucleotides line up with TRBD2. J was trimmed by 2 bases and V by 0 bases; bases with no gene match: 4. Germline loops: CDR1 SGHRS, CDR2 YFSETQ. This CDR3 has 16 amino acids. CDR3 sequence: CASSLAAGAPYNEQFF. The CDR3 DNA reads as TGCGCCAGCAGCTTGGCAGCGGGAGCCCCCTACAATGAGCAGTTCTTC. The variable domain in full, with the rest retrieved from reference TRBV5-1 and TRBJ2-1, is KAGVTQTPRYLIKTRGQQVTLSCSPISGHRSVSWYQQTPGQGLQFLFEYFSETQRNKGNFPGRFSGRQFSNSRSEMNVSTLELGDSALYLCASSLAAGAPYNEQFFGPGTRLTVL.